One and the same sample provided the 31 T cell receptor beta chains below, sequenced in a study of memory CD4+ T cells and cytomegalovirus serostatus. Single viable CD3+CD4+CD8-CD45RO+ cells were sorted as the memory CD4+ T cells. The repertoire was sequenced with immunoSEQ multiplex PCR; TCRdb's copy has only in-frame clones and lacks some. The sample consists of about 92,000 clones, about 80% of them appearing once. Sample: memory CD4+ T cells from blood. The receptors were gathered from an adult in good health and CMV-seropositive.

This sequence joins TRBV2 and TRBJ2-3; TRBD2 might be the D (5 bases). Germline V gene sequence: CDR1 SNHLY, CDR2 FYNNEI. The CDR3 contains 14 residues. The V end lost 4 bases, the J end lost 3 bases, and 11 bases lay between the germline ends. The CDR3 DNA sequence: TGTGCCAGCAGTGTAGAGGAGCGGACAGATACGCAGTATTTT. It yields the protein CASSVEERTDTQYF.

CDR3 DNA: TGTGCCAGCAGTTCACAGGACCCACAGGAGACCCAGTACTTC. It specifies CASSSQDPQETQYF. J is TRBJ2-5 and V is TRBV6-4; weak D call: TRBD1 (5 bases). This CDR3 contains 14 residues. Germline V gene data show CDR1 as MRHNA and CDR2 as SNTAGT. Trimming left V 5 bases short and J 5 bases short, with 15 bases between.

Note on this clone: One end of the junction is discordant with germline, which a read error may explain. The chain joins TRBV7-7 to TRBJ2-5; possible D gene TRBD2, 7 bases. The germline V gene has CDR1 SSHAT and CDR2 FNYEAQ (reference sequence). The CDR3 extends over 14 amino acids. The chain's CDR3 is CASSLGGGTETQYF. For the CDR3, the DNA is TGTGCTAGCAGCCTGGGGGGGGGCACAGAGACCCAGTACTTC.

The gene calls are TRBV4-3 and TRBJ1-1, with 12 bases identical to TRBD1. CDR1 is LGHNA and CDR2 is YSLEER in the germline V gene. CDR3 length equals 16 residues. The J segment lost 9 bases and the V segment lost 2 bases, leaving 10 bases of the junction unmatched. The CDR3 is CASSQNGPGQGAKAFF. The CDR3, as DNA: TGCGCCAGCAGCCAAAACGGACCGGGACAGGGGGCGAAAGCTTTCTTT.

The chain has TRBV10-1 and TRBJ2-3; 7 nucleotides agree with TRBD1. In germline, CDR1 is WNHNN, CDR2 SYGVQD (reference sequence). This CDR3 region has 14 residues. Losses at the gene ends were 6 bases for V and 2 bases for J; bases not matched to a gene: 5. The CDR3 coding sequence is TGCGCCAGCAGGTCCGGGACAGACACAGATACGCAGTATTTT. This translates into CASRSGTDTDTQYF.

This chain uses TRBV19 with TRBJ1-3; D remains unclear. This CDR3 contains 14 residues. V lost 3 bases, J lost 4 bases, and 10 bases lay in between. CDR1 is LNHDA and CDR2 is SQIVND in the germline V gene (reference sequence). The CDR3 loop reads CASSIVSIGNTIYF. The CDR3, as DNA: TGTGCCAGTAGTATTGTGAGCATCGGAAACACCATATATTTT.

The V and J genes are TRBV27 and TRBJ2-1; D assignment may be TRBD1 or TRBD2 (6 bases each). There are 15 residues in the CDR3. Germline CDR1 is MNHEY and CDR2 is SMNVEV (reference sequence). V gave up 3 bases and J gave up 2 bases, with 11 bases separating them. The CDR3 nucleotides are TGTGCCAGCAGTTTGGGGGGCGAGCCCTACAATGAGCAGTTCTTC. This gives the protein CASSLGGEPYNEQFF.

The rearrangement links TRBV6-4 to TRBJ2-5; D may be TRBD1 (5 bases). The V end lost 4 bases, the J end lost 5 bases, and 11 bases lay between the germline ends. Germline assignment: CDR1 MRHNA and CDR2 SNTAGT. The CDR3 sequence is 13 residues long. CDR3: CASSARPGETQYF. The CDR3 nucleotides are TGTGCCAGCAGTGCTAGGCCAGGGGAGACCCAGTACTTC.

This chain links TRBV9 with TRBJ2-3, with D possibly matching TRBD2 (6 bases). V lost 3 bases and J 8 bases, leaving 19 bases between the germline ends. CDR3 size: 15 residues. CDR1 is SGDLS and CDR2 is YYNGEE in the germline V gene. The CDR3 loop is CASSGLGLHSGTQYF. DNA for the CDR3: TGTGCCAGCAGCGGGTTGGGACTCCATTCGGGTACGCAGTATTTT.

The genes are TRBV28 and TRBJ2-1; 9 positions match TRBD2. CDR1 and CDR2 from the germline V gene are MDHEN and SYDVKM. Trimming at V came to 3 bases and at J to 6 bases, leaving 6 bases not matched to a gene. The CDR3 has 15 amino acids. CDR3 sequence reads: CASSFSGSRRNEQFF. Here the CDR3 DNA reads TGTGCCAGCAGTTTTAGCGGGAGCCGTCGCAATGAGCAGTTCTTC.

This clone was recorded a few times. The chain uses TRBV10-3 and TRBJ2-6; D may correspond to TRBD1 or TRBD2 (5 bases each). Germline V gene data show CDR1 as ENHRY and CDR2 as SYGVKD. Trimming removed 6 bases from V and 0 bases from J, with 18 bases in between. The CDR3 is 18 amino acids. In DNA form, the CDR3 reads TGTGCCATCAGGGGCCGCCCGGGACGTAGCTCTGGGGCCAACGTCCTGACTTTC. It specifies CAIRGRPGRSSGANVLTF.

On this clone itself: Mismatch with germline at one junction end may stem from a read error. The CDR3 loop reads CASSVDGSDGETQYF. The CDR3 DNA reads as TGTGCCAGCAGCGTAGATGGAAGCGACGGGGAGACCCAGTACTTC. This chain connects TRBV11-2 to TRBJ2-5; D gene uncertain. CDR1 SGHAT and CDR2 FQNNGV come from the germline V gene. The CDR3 is made up of 15 amino acids.

The chain employs TRBV5-1 and TRBJ2-7; the D is unclear. Looked up from germline, CDR1 is SGHRS and CDR2 is YFSETQ. The CDR3 spans 15 residues. V lost 4 bases and J 0 bases, leaving 14 bases between the germline ends. DNA for the CDR3: TGCGCCAGCAGCCTTAACAACGAACTCTCCTACGAGCAGTACTTC. It translates to CASSLNNELSYEQYF.

The chain uses TRBV6-1 and TRBJ2-3; TRBD2 aligns across 12 bases. This CDR3 is built from 14 residues. Trimming at V came to 6 bases and at J to 4 bases, leaving 2 bases not matched to a gene. Germline values: CDR1 MNHNS, CDR2 SASEGT. The CDR3 DNA reads TGTGCCAGCAGGACTAGCGGGAGCTCAGATACGCAGTATTTT. Encoded protein: CASRTSGSSDTQYF.

The chain employs TRBV4-1 and TRBJ2-3; 7 bases match TRBD1. The junction had 0 bases not matched to a gene; V was cut back by 3 bases and J by 6 bases. Germline V gives CDR1 MGHRA, CDR2 YSYEKL. This CDR3 has 12 residues. Here the CDR3 reads CASSQTGDTQYF. In nucleotides, the CDR3 is TGCGCCAGCAGCCAGACAGGGGATACGCAGTATTTT.

The table lists this clone with a count of one. The V call is TRBV19, the J call TRBJ1-1, with D tentatively TRBD1 (5 bases). The V and J ends lost 6 bases and 4 bases respectively, with 21 bases between them. Per germline, CDR1 LNHDA and CDR2 SQIVND (reference sequence). The CDR3 runs 16 residues. As DNA, the CDR3 is TGTGCCAGTAGCTGGGACCAGGGCTTAGAGACCACTGAAGCTTTCTTT. Protein: CASSWDQGLETTEAFF.

The genes are TRBV7-2 and TRBJ2-4; D uncertain. Germline values: CDR1 SGHTA, CDR2 FQGNSA. Trimming shortened V by 6 bases and J by 1 base, and 10 bases separated the two germline ends. CDR3 size: 14 residues. In nucleotides, the CDR3 is TGTGCCAGCAGTCCGGGTTCGGCCAAAAACATTCAGTACTTC. It specifies CASSPGSAKNIQYF.

The V gene is TRBV13, the J gene TRBJ2-5; D might be TRBD1 (5 bases). CDR3 length: 16 amino acids. Trimming pared 0 bases from V and 1 base from J, leaving 12 bases between. Per the germline V gene, CDR1 is PRHDT and CDR2 is FYEKMQ (reference sequence). In DNA form, the CDR3 reads TGTGCCAGCAGCTTAGGCCCCTTAGGGGTCCAAGAGACCCAGTACTTC. Translated: CASSLGPLGVQETQYF.

CDR3 protein: CASSYSPTGTYEQYF. CDR3 DNA sequence: TGTGCCAGCAGTTACTCCCCGACAGGGACATACGAGCAGTACTTC. The V call is TRBV6-6, the J call TRBJ2-7; 7 bases are a match to TRBD1. Trimming removed 0 bases from V and 4 bases from J; junction bases left unmatched: 6. This CDR3 has 15 residues. CDR1 MNHNY and CDR2 SVGAGI come from the germline V gene (reference sequence).

The chain couples TRBV27 to TRBJ1-5; 7 nucleotides match TRBD1. Per germline, CDR1 MNHEY and CDR2 SMNVEV (reference sequence). After removal of 4 bases from V and 5 bases from J, the junction contained 8 bases not matched to a gene. The CDR3 is 15 amino acids. Written as DNA, the CDR3 is TGTGCCAGCAGTTCCAGGGGGGGTAGGGATCAGCCCCAGCATTTT. Translating it yields CASSSRGGRDQPQHF.

The chain is built from TRBV6-5 and TRBJ2-7, with TRBD2 identical over 13 bases. CDR1 is MNHEY, CDR2 SVGAGI, per germline. The length of the CDR3 is 14 residues. V was clipped by 6 bases and J by 5 bases; unmatched bases: 4. In nucleotides, the CDR3 is TGTGCCAGCAGATCGACTAGCGGGAGGCACGAGCAGTACTTC. Translated: CASRSTSGRHEQYF.

The V call is TRBV7-3, the J call TRBJ1-1; no clear D gene. Germline V gene sequence: CDR1 SGHTA, CDR2 FQGTGA. The CDR3 totals 13 residues. Trimming shortened V by 5 bases and J by 1 base, and 8 bases separated the two germline ends. This CDR3 reads CASSKNGNTEAFF. As DNA, the CDR3 is TGTGCCAGCAGCAAAAATGGGAACACTGAAGCTTTCTTT.

This chain links TRBV11-2 with TRBJ1-3; 8 bases map to TRBD1. V shed 5 bases and J 0 bases; nucleotides not matched to a gene: 3. In germline, CDR1 is SGHAT, CDR2 FQNNGV. This CDR3 has 15 amino acids. The CDR3 sequence is CASSSQGASGNTIYF. CDR3 in DNA: TGTGCCAGCAGCAGTCAGGGGGCCTCTGGAAACACCATATATTTT.

The sample holds one count of this clone. The CDR3 sequence: CASSQDGGTKNIQYF. The CDR3 DNA reads TGTGCCAGCAGCCAAGACGGCGGGACGAAAAACATTCAGTACTTC. This chain uses TRBV4-2 with TRBJ2-4; weak D call: TRBD2 (6 bases). Germline lookup yields CDR1 LGHNA and CDR2 YNFKEQ. V was shortened by 0 bases and J by 4 bases, with 10 bases between the two germline ends. This CDR3 has 15 amino acids.

The V and J genes are TRBV27 and TRBJ1-2; unclear D gene. In germline, CDR1 is MNHEY, CDR2 SMNVEV (reference sequence). The V and J ends lost 4 bases and 4 bases respectively, with 13 bases between them. The CDR3 extends over 14 amino acids. DNA for the CDR3: TGTGCCAGCAGTTCCCCGTTGAGCTCCTATGGCTACACCTTC. It codes for CASSSPLSSYGYTF.

This clone was seen a handful of times. This sequence joins TRBV28 and TRBJ1-2, with no clear D. The CDR3 sequence is 15 residues long. Trimming took 6 bases from V and 0 from J, leaving 14 bases between them. Germline V gene lookup returns CDR1 MDHEN and CDR2 SYDVKM. CDR3 bases: TGTGCCAGCAGCGCCCTCGGGGAATCTAACTATGGCTACACCTTC. Translated, it gives CASSALGESNYGYTF.

The chain links TRBV9 to TRBJ2-5; D remains ambiguous. Per germline, CDR1 SGDLS and CDR2 YYNGEE. The V and J ends lost 0 bases and 2 bases respectively, with 5 bases between them. The CDR3 loop spans 13 amino acids. CDR3: CASSVASQETQYF. CDR3 bases: TGTGCCAGCAGCGTAGCTTCGCAAGAGACCCAGTACTTC.

The chain links TRBV28 to TRBJ2-7; 7 bases align to TRBD2. Trimming cost V 2 bases and J 2 bases; bases outside gene matches: 12. CDR3 length: 17 residues. From germline, CDR1 is MDHEN and CDR2 SYDVKM. CDR3 sequence reads: CASSLNRKVAGAYEQYF. CDR3 nucleotides: TGTGCCAGCAGTTTAAATCGGAAGGTGGCGGGGGCCTACGAGCAGTACTTC.

The V call is TRBV6-6, the J call TRBJ2-5, with D unclear. This CDR3 contains 13 residues. In germline, CDR1 is MNHNY, CDR2 SVGAGI (reference sequence). V was pared by 6 bases and J by 3 bases, with 11 bases between. As DNA, the CDR3 is TGTGCCAGCAGGCTCGAGTTAAAAGAGACCCAGTACTTC. This encodes CASRLELKETQYF.

V is TRBV9 and J is TRBJ1-2, with 9 bases matching TRBD1. The germline V gene has CDR1 SGDLS and CDR2 YYNGEE. This CDR3 comprises 15 residues. Trimming took 3 bases from V and 2 from J; bases not matched to a gene: 5. The CDR3 DNA sequence: TGTGCCAGCAGCGAATATGGACAGGGGAACTATGGCTACACCTTC. Translated: CASSEYGQGNYGYTF. The variable domain in full, completed from reference TRBV9 and TRBJ1-2, reads DSGVTQTPKHLITATGQRVTLRCSPRSGDLSVYWYQQSLDQGLQFLIQYYNGEERAKGNILERFSAQQFPDLHSELNLSSLELGDSALYFCASSEYGQGNYGYTFGSGTRLTVV.

The chain carries TRBV5-1 and TRBJ2-7; TRBD2 is a possible D gene (6 bases). With 4 bases removed from V and 5 bases from J, the gap between germline ends came to 13 bases. This CDR3 has 13 amino acids. CDR1 and CDR2 (germline): SGHRS, YFSETQ. The CDR3 nucleotides read TGCGCCAGCAGCAGCCCCGGGGGAGACGAGCAGTACTTC. Encoded protein: CASSSPGGDEQYF.